One and the same sample provided the 8 T cell receptor beta chains below, sequenced in a study of blood T cell repertoires in COVID-19. Clones were sequenced by immunoSEQ multiplex PCR, and TCRdb holds only the in-frame ones, with some missing. The sample contains some 150,000 clones, 80% to 90% of which appear only once. The specimen was peripheral blood. All receptors derive from a woman aged 55-69 years with COVID-19, enrolled during active disease.

This sequence joins TRBV5-8 and TRBJ1-1; D is unclear. Trimming stripped 6 bases from V and 2 bases from J, with 8 bases between. CDR1 and CDR2 from the germline V gene are SGHTS and YDEGEE. The CDR3 spans 12 residues. The CDR3 sequence: CASIRLNTEAFF. The CDR3, as DNA: TGTGCCAGCATCCGTTTAAACACTGAAGCTTTCTTT.

The V gene is TRBV27, the J gene TRBJ1-2, with 7 bases lining up with TRBD1. The J segment lost 3 bases and the V segment lost 2 bases, leaving 9 bases of the junction unmatched. The germline V gene encodes CDR1 MNHEY and CDR2 SMNVEV (reference sequence). There are 16 residues in the CDR3. In nucleotides, the CDR3 is TGTGCCAGCAGTTTAAGACAGGGACGATATTACTATGGCTACACCTTC. Residues: CASSLRQGRYYYGYTF.

The V call is TRBV3-1 (or the pseudogene TRBV3-2), the J call TRBJ2-1; unclear D gene. The CDR3 is 13 amino acids. Germline CDR1 LGHDT, CDR2 YNNKEL (reference sequence). Trimming removed 5 bases at V and 5 bases at J, with 10 bases between. The CDR3 DNA sequence: TGTGCCAGCAGCGAAGTTATTGACAATGAGCAGTTCTTC. This sequence encodes CASSEVIDNEQFF.

V is TRBV10-1 and J is TRBJ2-7; 7 positions match TRBD2. The CDR3 spans 15 residues. Trimming cost V 2 bases and J 3 bases; bases outside gene matches: 7. Germline V CDR1 and CDR2: WNHNN, SYGVQD (reference sequence). The CDR3 nucleotides read TGCGCCAGCAGTGAGATGAGCGGGGAGTTCTACGAGCAGTACTTC. Translating it yields CASSEMSGEFYEQYF.

The chain combines TRBV7-9 with TRBJ1-1; D remains unclear. CDR3 length equals 14 residues. V gave up 2 bases and J gave up 0 bases, with 7 bases separating them. Germline CDR1 SEHNR, CDR2 FQNEAQ (reference sequence). This chain's CDR3 is CASSLTPLNTEAFF. DNA for the CDR3: TGTGCCAGCAGCTTAACACCCTTGAACACTGAAGCTTTCTTT.

Points on this clone: Distinct nucleotide sequences in the sample also encode this CDR3. The chain carries TRBV5-1 and TRBJ2-2; TRBD2 agrees at 12 bases. V dropped 3 bases and J dropped 4; count of bases not matched to a gene: 4. Germline V gene lookup returns CDR1 SGHRS and CDR2 YFSETQ. CDR3 length: 16 residues. The DNA for the CDR3 is TGCGCCAGCAGCTCCAGACTAGCGGGGGCCACCGGGGAGCTGTTTTTT. It translates to CASSSRLAGATGELFF.

Only a few counts were recorded for this clone. This chain connects TRBV7-2 to TRBJ2-5; D remains ambiguous. V lost 5 bases and J 2 bases, leaving 12 bases between the germline ends. The CDR3 loop spans 14 amino acids. CDR1 and CDR2 (germline): SGHTA, FQGNSA. The CDR3 DNA sequence: TGTGCCAGCAGCGCCAGGATTGGGCAAGAGACCCAGTACTTC. It translates to CASSARIGQETQYF.

The chain is built from TRBV4-1 and TRBJ2-7; TRBD2 is a possible D gene (6 bases). V was clipped by 3 bases and J by 3 bases, with 18 bases between them. The germline V gene has CDR1 MGHRA and CDR2 YSYEKL. The CDR3 loop spans 16 amino acids. CDR3 bases: TGCGCCAGCAGCCAGCGTCCGGGACTCTTGAACTACGAGCAGTACTTC. Protein: CASSQRPGLLNYEQYF.